The 22 T cell receptor beta chains below were found in one sample sequenced in a study of T cell repertoires in cytomegalovirus infection. TCRdb reanalysed the reads using MiXCR and keeps one entry per CDR3 protein. Among more than 400,000 distinct CDR3 sequences, 26% were seen once, and the ten largest hold under 15%. The sample comprised PBMCs. These receptors originate from a human donor in good health (CMV status not recorded). Some clones in this sample may be carry-over from other donors' samples.

CDR3 residues: CASSSPSEAGELFF. CDR3 nucleotides: TGTGCCAGCAGCAGCCCCTCCGAGGCCGGGGAGCTGTTTTTT. The V call is TRBV14, the J call TRBJ2-2; the D is unclear. The V gene lost 5 bases and the J gene lost 6 bases, with 13 bases spanning the gap. The CDR3 spans 14 residues. Germline CDR1 and CDR2: SGHDN and FVKESK.

The chain has TRBV6-5 and TRBJ2-2, with 10 bases identical to TRBD1. The junction had 2 bases not matched to a gene; V was cut back by 6 bases and J by 4 bases. Germline lookup yields CDR1 MNHEY and CDR2 SVGAGI. This CDR3 comprises 14 residues. CDR3 loop: CASRGTGVTGELFF. CDR3 bases: TGTGCCAGCAGGGGGACAGGGGTCACCGGGGAGCTGTTTTTT.

V gene TRBV2 combines with J gene TRBJ2-3; a possible D gene is TRBD2 (6 bases). This CDR3 is 15 amino acids long. The germline V and J ends were trimmed by 3 bases and 0 bases, with 10 bases remaining between them. The V gene's germline CDR1 is SNHLY and CDR2 FYNNEI. The DNA for the CDR3 is TGTGCCAGCAGTGAGCAGCGGGTGAGCACAGATACGCAGTATTTT. Translation: CASSEQRVSTDTQYF.

The V call is TRBV27, the J call TRBJ1-2; the D gene is possibly TRBD1 (6 bases). Germline V CDR1 and CDR2: MNHEY, SMNVEV (reference sequence). V gave up 3 bases and J gave up 4 bases, with 9 bases separating them. This CDR3 comprises 13 residues. DNA of the CDR3: TGTGCCAGCAGTTTTGGGGGCGGCTATGGCTACACCTTC. Its protein product is CASSFGGGYGYTF.

This clonotype has more than one count but fewer than ten. The chain uses TRBV6-2 or TRBV6-3 and TRBJ2-7, with D hard to call. There are 16 residues in the CDR3. Germline V gene data show CDR1 as MNHEY and CDR2 as SVGEGT. The V gene lost 5 bases and the J gene lost 5 bases, with 22 bases spanning the gap. CDR3 nucleotide sequence: TGTGCCAGCAGTCCAAGCCCACACGGTGGGGTCCACGAGCAGTACTTC. As protein: CASSPSPHGGVHEQYF.

J is TRBJ1-2 and V is TRBV5-4; D not certain. V lost 0 bases and J 6 bases, leaving 15 bases between the germline ends. The CDR3 covers 15 residues. CDR1 is SGHNT and CDR2 is YYREEE in the germline V gene (reference sequence). CDR3 sequence: CASSLAPTVGDGYTF. The CDR3 DNA follows: TGTGCCAGCAGCTTGGCGCCTACTGTTGGGGATGGCTACACCTTC.

The chain has TRBV6-1 and TRBJ2-2; 9 bases line up with TRBD1. The CDR3 sequence is 14 residues long. The J segment lost 3 bases and the V segment lost 6 bases, leaving 2 bases of the junction unmatched. CDR1 and CDR2 (germline): MNHNS, SASEGT. The CDR3 DNA reads as TGTGCCAGCAGGGGGACAGGGCACACCGGGGAGCTGTTTTTT. Its translation: CASRGTGHTGELFF.

V and J are TRBV11-2 and TRBJ2-1, with unresolved D. The CDR3 is made up of 14 amino acids. V dropped 5 bases and J dropped 7 bases, with 15 bases sitting between them. The germline gives CDR1 SGHAT, CDR2 FQNNGV. CDR3 bases: TGTGCCAGCAGCGTACCCGGGCCTACGAATGAGCAGTTCTTC. Translation: CASSVPGPTNEQFF.

This clonotype appeared a few times. The chain carries TRBV7-9 and TRBJ1-2, with a weak D call TRBD1 (5 bases). Trimming pared 4 bases from V and 8 bases from J, leaving 20 bases between. The germline gives CDR1 SEHNR, CDR2 FQNEAQ (reference sequence). The CDR3 is 15 amino acids. CDR3 protein: CASSYSGTPMRGYTF. The DNA for the CDR3 is TGTGCCAGCAGCTATTCCGGGACCCCGATGCGGGGCTACACCTTC. Using reference TRBV7-9 and TRBJ1-2 for the parts outside the CDR3, the full variable domain is DTGVSQNPRHKITKRGQNVTFRCDPISEHNRLYWYRQTLGQGPEFLTYFQNEAQLEKSRLLSDRFSAERPKGSFSTLEIQRTEQGDSAMYLCASSYSGTPMRGYTFGSGTRLTVV.

This clonotype was observed a single time. DNA for the CDR3: TGTGCCAGCAGAATTGGAGCGGGGGAGCAGTTCTTC. This codes for CASRIGAGEQFF. This chain links TRBV6-5 with TRBJ2-1; the match to TRBD2 covers 7 bases. The trim removed 6 bases at V and 10 bases at J, leaving 6 bases unmatched. Germline V gives CDR1 MNHEY, CDR2 SVGAGI. CDR3 size: 12 residues.

This clonotype has more than one count but fewer than ten. This rearrangement joins TRBV12-3 or TRBV12-4 to TRBJ1-5; D is uncertain. V lost 5 bases and J lost 3, with 8 bases in between. The CDR3 length is 13 residues. CDR3 region: CASSNNINQPQHF. The CDR3 region has the DNA TGTGCCAGCAGTAACAATATCAATCAGCCCCAGCATTTT.

The chain carries TRBV12-3 or TRBV12-4 and TRBJ1-5; 8 nucleotides line up with TRBD1. With V trimmed by 6 bases and J by 3 bases, 13 bases remained unmatched. The CDR3 covers 17 residues. CDR3: CASSPRQGRAFNQPQHF. The CDR3 DNA reads as TGTGCCAGCAGCCCAAGACAGGGGAGGGCATTCAATCAGCCCCAGCATTTT.

In its sample, this clonotype was seen many times. This chain links TRBV7-2 with TRBJ1-5; no reliable D call. V lost 4 bases and J 6 bases, leaving 7 bases between the germline ends. CDR1 is SGHTA, CDR2 FQGNSA, per germline. The CDR3 contains 12 residues. The CDR3 here is CASSSRGQPQHF. CDR3 nucleotides: TGTGCCAGCAGCTCCCGGGGTCAGCCCCAGCATTTT.

This clonotype has only a few counts. The genes are TRBV6-2 or TRBV6-3 and TRBJ2-6; D could derive from TRBD1 or TRBD2 (5 bases each). This CDR3 comprises 16 residues. From germline, CDR1 is MNHEY and CDR2 SVGEGT. The germline V and J ends were trimmed by 2 bases and 13 bases, with 21 bases remaining between them. The CDR3 nucleotides read TGTGCCAGCAGTTACGGTGGGGGTCCTTCCTCTATAGTCCTGACTTTC. It encodes CASSYGGGPSSIVLTF.

The CDR3 loop reads CASSQGIFQPQHF. The DNA for the CDR3 is TGCGCCAGCAGCCAAGGGATTTTCCAGCCCCAGCATTTT. V is TRBV4-1 and J is TRBJ1-5; D gene uncertain. The CDR3 runs to 13 residues. V was shortened by 1 base and J by 7 bases, with 8 bases between the two germline ends. Germline V lookup: CDR1 MGHRA, CDR2 YSYEKL.

About this clonotype itself: Since a much larger clone is just one base distant, this may be a read error. Likely a read error: the CDR3 ends without its conserved phenylalanine or tryptophan. The chain has TRBV7-2 and TRBJ1-5; no reliable D call. Per the germline V gene, CDR1 is SGHTA and CDR2 is FQGNSA. V dropped 1 base and J dropped 7 bases, with 8 bases sitting between them. This CDR3 is built from 13 residues. CDR3 nucleotide sequence: TGTGCCAGCAGCTTAGAACGGATCCAGCCCCAGCATGTT. Translated: CASSLERIQPQHV.

This CDR3 reads CASSLEGFSPLHF. CDR3 sequence (DNA): TGTGCCAGCAGCTTAGAGGGTTTTTCACCCCTCCACTTT. The chain couples TRBV7-2 to TRBJ1-6; D is uncertain. Germline CDR1 reads SGHTA; CDR2 reads FQGNSA. The CDR3 is made up of 13 amino acids. Trimming took off 1 base at V and 9 bases at J, with 7 bases between the two ends.

The CDR3 region has the DNA TGTGCCAGCAGCCCTGGGGTAGCGGGAGTATCCGGGGAGCTGTTTTTT. Protein: CASSPGVAGVSGELFF. The chain combines TRBV7-9 with TRBJ2-2, with 9 nucleotides matching TRBD2. Germline V gives CDR1 SEHNR, CDR2 FQNEAQ (reference sequence). CDR3 length: 16 amino acids. V was clipped by 5 bases and J by 6 bases; unmatched bases: 10.

J is TRBJ1-1 and V is TRBV11-2; 7 nucleotides line up with TRBD1. This CDR3 has 14 residues. Trimming at V came to 1 base and at J to 3 bases, leaving 2 bases not matched to a gene. The germline CDR1 and CDR2 sequences are SGHAT and FQNNGV. CDR3 nucleotides: TGTGCCAGCAGCTTAGTACAGGGGCACACTGAAGCTTTCTTT. This gives the protein CASSLVQGHTEAFF.

In its sample, this clonotype was seen a few times. This rearrangement joins TRBV6-6 to TRBJ2-7; TRBD2 matches 8 bases. The CDR3 covers 14 residues. Germline CDR1 MNHNY, CDR2 SVGAGI (reference sequence). V lost 0 bases to trimming and J lost 5 bases; unmatched junction nucleotides: 3. The CDR3 protein is CASSYSGTRDEQYF. The CDR3 DNA is TGTGCCAGCAGTTACTCGGGGACTAGAGACGAGCAGTACTTC.

This clonotype was counted many times. The gene calls are TRBV7-9 and TRBJ1-4, with TRBD1 matching 7 bases. The CDR3 is 14 residues long. V was clipped by 4 bases and J by 6 bases; unmatched bases: 5. Germline V gene data show CDR1 as SEHNR and CDR2 as FQNEAQ (reference sequence). The CDR3 reads CASSSGQVDEKLFF. DNA of the CDR3: TGTGCCAGCAGCTCTGGACAGGTTGATGAAAAACTGTTTTTT. Full variable domain (rest looked up from reference TRBV7-9 and TRBJ1-4): DTGVSQNPRHKITKRGQNVTFRCDPISEHNRLYWYRQTLGQGPEFLTYFQNEAQLEKSRLLSDRFSAERPKGSFSTLEIQRTEQGDSAMYLCASSSGQVDEKLFFGSGTQLSVL.

V usage is TRBV20-1 and J usage is TRBJ2-7; no clear D. The CDR3 sequence is 14 residues long. V was pared by 1 base and J by 3 bases, with 13 bases between. From germline, CDR1 is DFQATT and CDR2 SNEGSKA (reference sequence). This CDR3 is CSARGSSRNYEQYF. The CDR3 bases are TGCAGTGCTAGAGGATCGTCGCGGAACTACGAGCAGTACTTC.